Listed below are T cell receptor beta chains from one sample, sequenced in a study of blood T cell repertoires in COVID-19. The table came from immunoSEQ multiplex PCR; TCRdb's copy has only in-frame clones and leaves some out. The sample records about 360,000 clones, around 87% being singletons. Sequencing was performed on peripheral blood. These TCRs come from a human donor in a cohort sampled during active COVID-19. The CDR3 runs from the conserved cysteine through the conserved F or W. A D gene is named only where the DNA matches it firmly. Size values are once, few and many counts, or a class for expanded clones, and some rows have none.

V	D	size	J	DNA	CDR3
TRBV11-3	.	.	TRBJ2-1	TGTGCCAGCAGCCCAGAGGCAGGGGAGCAGTTCTTC	CASSPEAGEQFF
TRBV5-1	TRBD2	.	TRBJ2-3	TGCGCCAGCAGCGTCGGGACTAGCGGGAGGGGCACAGATACGCAGTATTTT	CASSVGTSGRGTDTQYF
TRBV2	TRBD1	few	TRBJ2-3	TGTGCCAGCAGGAGAACAGGGGGTACCTCCCCGGATACGCAGTATTTT	CASRRTGGTSPDTQYF
TRBV4-1	.	few	TRBJ1-3	TGCGCCAGCAGCCAAGGCGCGGGACTACCTCCTGGAAACACCATATATTTT	CASSQGAGLPPGNTIYF
TRBV2	TRBD1	once	TRBJ1-1	TGTGCCACCACGACAGGGATTAACACTGAAGCTTTCTTT	CATTTGINTEAFF
TRBV19	.	.	TRBJ2-4	TGTGCCAGTAACCAGGGACTGGCCAAAAACATTCAGTACTTC	CASNQGLAKNIQYF
TRBV25-1	.	once	TRBJ1-1	TGTGCCAGCAGTTGGGGGACTACTGAAGCTTTCTTT	CASSWGTTEAFF
TRBV2	TRBD2	.	TRBJ2-2	TGTGCCAGCAGTGACTCTAGCGGGGGGCTGGGCGGGGAGCTGTTTTTT	CASSDSSGGLGGELFF
TRBV9	.	.	TRBJ2-2	TGTGCCAGCAGCGTAGTAAGTGCTGGATCGGCGGGTCGGGGGGAGCTGTTTTTT	CASSVVSAGSAGRGELFF
TRBV28	TRBD1	.	TRBJ2-1	TGTGCCAGCAGTTGGACCGGGACAGGGCCCTACAATGAGCAGTTCTTC	CASSWTGTGPYNEQFF
TRBV7-2	.	once	TRBJ1-1	TGTGCCAGCAGCTTAGGAACAGAAATGAACACTGAAGCTTTCTTT	CASSLGTEMNTEAFF
TRBV29-1	.	once	TRBJ2-1	TGCAGCGGCGACGTAGGGGACACATGGAATGAGCAGTTCTTC	CSGDVGDTWNEQFF
TRBV6-1	TRBD2	.	TRBJ2-2	TGTGCCAGCAGTGGTATAGCGGGAGCTTTGACCGGGGAGCTGTTTTTT	CASSGIAGALTGELFF
TRBV11-2	TRBD1	.	TRBJ2-2	TGTGCCAGCAGTCGTACAGGGGTGAACACCGGGGAGCTGTTTTTT	CASSRTGVNTGELFF
TRBV7-8	.	.	TRBJ2-3	TGTGCCAGCAGCTTGGAGCAGGGGTGGGGGACAGATACGCAGTATTTT	CASSLEQGWGTDTQYF
TRBV19	.	.	TRBJ1-3	TGTGCCAGTAAGAGCTCTGGAAACACCATATATTTT	CASKSSGNTIYF
TRBV5-1	.	few	TRBJ1-4	TGCGCCAGCAGCTTGGGAGTTGCGAGGCGAAGTGAAAAACTGTTTTTT	CASSLGVARRSEKLFF
TRBV6-5	.	.	TRBJ2-5	TGTGCCGCTCACGGGGGGCCGCGGGAGACCCAGTACTTC	CAAHGGPRETQYF
TRBV30	.	.	TRBJ2-1	TGTGCTGCGGGGTGGGCGGTATGGAATGAGCAGTTCTTC	CAAGWAVWNEQFF
TRBV30	.	.	TRBJ2-3	TGTGCCTGGAGTCCAGACTCAGATACGCAGTATTTT	CAWSPDSDTQYF
TRBV7-8	TRBD1	.	TRBJ2-3	TGTGCCAGCAGCTTAGAGGACAGGGGACCTTTCTCTAGCACAGATACGCAGTATTTT	CASSLEDRGPFSSTDTQYF
TRBV24-1	.	.	TRBJ1-5	TGTGCCACCAGCGAGTCTGGTCAGCCCCAGCATTTT	CATSESGQPQHF
TRBV29-1	.	.	TRBJ2-3	TGCAGCGTTGAACCGAGGACTCAGGATACGCAGTATTTT	CSVEPRTQDTQYF
TRBV4-1	.	few	TRBJ1-2	TGCGCCAGCAGCCAAGTCAAGGGGCCACACTATGGCTACACCTTC	CASSQVKGPHYGYTF
TRBV5-1	.	.	TRBJ1-6	TGCGCCAGCAGCTTGGCCCAGGGTAGGAATTCACCCCTCCACTTT	CASSLAQGRNSPLHF
TRBV6-2/TRBV6-3	.	.	TRBJ1-1	TGTGCCAGCAGTTACTCGATGCCCACAGGGCCCAGCGCTGAAGCTTTCTTT	CASSYSMPTGPSAEAFF
TRBV12-3/TRBV12-4	.	.	TRBJ1-1	TGTGCCAGCAAACTGAGCCAGGGGTTTGAAGCTTTCTTT	CASKLSQGFEAFF
TRBV21-1	.	.	TRBJ1-4	TGTGCCAGCAGCAAAGAGGGCCAGCAGATCCTCCGGGGGGAGGATGAAAAACTGTTTTTT	CASSKEGQQILRGEDEKLFF
TRBV6-5	.	.	TRBJ1-3	TGTGCCAGCGGGGGCAGGGCGGGAAACACCATATATTTT	CASGGRAGNTIYF
TRBV6-6	.	.	TRBJ2-2	TGTGCCAGCAGCGTTGGCAAGAACACCGGGGAGCTGTTTTTT	CASSVGKNTGELFF
TRBV2	TRBD1	.	TRBJ2-6	TGTGCCAGCAGTCCCGGGACAGGGGGATCCGGGGCCAACGTCCTGACTTTC	CASSPGTGGSGANVLTF
TRBV6-5	.	once	TRBJ2-3	TGTGCCAGCAGACTCCCGGCAGATACGCAGTATTTT	CASRLPADTQYF
TRBV4-1	TRBD1	.	TRBJ2-7	TGCGCCAGCAGCGGAGGCCCCACTCGGACAGGGGGCTCCTACGAGCAGTACTTC	CASSGGPTRTGGSYEQYF
TRBV5-1	TRBD2	.	TRBJ2-2	TGCGCCAGCAGCTTGACTAGCGGGGGGGCTCAGACCGGGGAGCTGTTTTTT	CASSLTSGGAQTGELFF
TRBV5-4	TRBD2	.	TRBJ2-5	TGTGCCAGCAGCTTAGCGGGGGCGCAAGAGACCCAGTACTTC	CASSLAGAQETQYF
TRBV27	TRBD1	.	TRBJ2-2	TGTGCCAGCAGTTTATATGGGCAGGGGGCCGGCACCGGGGAGCTGTTTTTT	CASSLYGQGAGTGELFF
TRBV19	.	.	TRBJ1-2	TGTGCCAGTAGAACCCCCGGAGGGGAAGGCTATGGCTACACCTTC	CASRTPGGEGYGYTF
TRBV15	.	.	TRBJ1-4	TGTGCCACCAGCCGGCGAGGGCAGGGGTCTGAAAAACTGTTTTTT	CATSRRGQGSEKLFF
TRBV27	.	once	TRBJ2-7	TGTGCCAGCAGTTTAGAAGGACGGGGGTCGTCCTACGAGCAGTACTTC	CASSLEGRGSSYEQYF
TRBV5-1	TRBD1	.	TRBJ1-6	TGCGCCAGCAGCCGTCTCGTACAGGGGAATAATTCACCCCTCCACTTT	CASSRLVQGNNSPLHF
TRBV5-1	.	once	TRBJ1-6	TGCGCCAGCAGCTTGGTTGGGGGGTTAAATTCACCCCTCCACTTT	CASSLVGGLNSPLHF
TRBV7-6	TRBD2	.	TRBJ2-5	TGTGCCAGCAGCCCCGCTCCTAGCGGGGGGGCGCGAGAGACCCAGTACTTC	CASSPAPSGGARETQYF
TRBV7-9	.	.	TRBJ2-1	TGTGCCAGCAGCTTAACCGGGGATAACAATGAGCAGTTCTTC	CASSLTGDNNEQFF
TRBV27	.	.	TRBJ2-3	TGTGCCAGCAGTTGGACTACAGGAGACGGTACGCAGTATTTT	CASSWTTGDGTQYF
TRBV7-9	TRBD2	.	TRBJ2-7	TGTGCCAGCAGCTCCCTCGGGGGGAGTGACTACGAGCAGTACTTC	CASSSLGGSDYEQYF
TRBV3-1/TRBV3-2	.	.	TRBJ1-4	TGTGCCAGCAGCCAAGATTCTGAGGCTACTAATGAAAAACTGTTTTTT	CASSQDSEATNEKLFF
TRBV10-2	.	.	TRBJ1-6	TGCGCCAGCAGTGAGTCGAGATGGTTTGATTCACCCCTCCACTTT	CASSESRWFDSPLHF
TRBV30	.	.	TRBJ1-2	TGTGCCTGGAGTGACGACAGGCGATATGGCTACACCTTC	CAWSDDRRYGYTF
TRBV5-1	.	.	TRBJ1-1	TGCGCCAGCAGCCCAGTGGCAGGGGCGAACACTGAAGCTTTCTTT	CASSPVAGANTEAFF
TRBV25-1	TRBD1	.	TRBJ1-2	TGTGCCAGCAGTGAATCGGGACAGTTTACCGACGGCTACACCTTC	CASSESGQFTDGYTF
TRBV19	TRBD1	.	TRBJ1-5	TGTGCCACCGAGGAACCGGACAGGGCGGGTCAGCCCCAGCATTTT	CATEEPDRAGQPQHF
TRBV3-1/TRBV3-2	.	.	TRBJ2-3	TGTGCCAGCAGCCAAGATCTAGGCAGGGTCACAGATACGCAGTATTTT	CASSQDLGRVTDTQYF